This T cell receptor beta chain was recovered during a study of OX40 agonist ivuxolimab in advanced cancers. For the study in its entirety: Ivuxolimab, which targeted the costimulatory receptor OX40 (CD134), was an agonistic, fully human IgG2 monoclonal antibody. Peripheral TCRbeta sequencing aimed to test whether ivuxolimab altered TCR sequence diversity and caused clonal T-cell expansion. Partial responses occurred in three dose-escalation patients: two with cutaneous melanoma and one with hepatocellular carcinoma. Prior anti-PD-1, anti-PD-L1 or anti-CTLA-4 therapy was permitted, and roughly two fifths of dose-escalation patients had received checkpoint inhibitors. Of the approximately 54 patients in dose escalation, about 20 had hepatocellular carcinoma, roughly 15 had melanoma, 9 had renal cell carcinoma and 9 had head and neck cancer. The dose-escalation cohort was about 83% male with a mean age of about 60 years, ranging from roughly 20 to 80. Intravenous ivuxolimab was administered to patients every 2 weeks at six dose levels: 0.01, 0.1, 0.3, 1.5, 3 and 10 mg/kg. The paper reports the monotherapy dose-escalation portion (N ≈ 52 patients) of the phase I ivuxolimab trial. General conclusions and limits of the study: On average, CD8+ T cells showed more expanded clones than CD4+ T cells after ivuxolimab. Partial responders in the 0.1-3.0 mg/kg groups had among the lowest normalized peripheral clonal expansion, especially among CD8+ T cells. At doses from 0.1 to 3.0 mg/kg, clonal expansion was seen in both CD4+ and CD8+ blood T cells between baseline and week 6. The antigen specificity of the clonally expanded peripheral T cells was not determined. Low levels of normalized T-cell clonal expansion were also seen in some nonresponding patients.

In the case of this clone: Its binding antigen is unknown. One base away there is no much larger clone; base qualities are not given.

To sequence the TCRbeta CDR3 region, genomic DNA was isolated from the sorted cells. The immunoSEQ Assay was used to sequence the TCRbeta CDR3 regions. TCRdb holds this immuneACCESS table with in-frame rearrangements only. Some clones are missing; in checked studies, unresolved V genes explain under half, and the rest has no known cause. Here the sample has fewer than 65,000 clones; more than 65% occur a single time. 9.5% to 13% of the sample goes to the ten largest clones. The CDR3, from cysteine to phenylalanine, totals 13 residues. Just CDR3 DNA is preserved here, 39 bases in frame from base 1. The germline V gene specifies SGHTA as CDR1 and FQGNSA as CDR2. The trial excluded patients who had a history of autoimmune disease or were on systemic immunosuppression. In every dose cohort, peripheral blood was drawn for TCR sequencing at baseline, cycle 4 day 1, and cycle 7 day 1. The samples were drawn from a first-in-human, open-label, multicenter phase I dose-escalation trial of ivuxolimab. The trial enrolled adults with locally advanced or metastatic head and neck squamous cell, hepatocellular, melanoma or renal cell carcinoma. Before TCR sequencing, CD4+ and CD8+ T cells were separately sorted from peripheral blood.

The sample in question was CD4+ or CD8+ T cells sorted from blood, obtained in a trial of the OX40 agonist ivuxolimab. The V and J segments used are TRBV7-2 and TRBJ2-5; TRBD1 is a possible D gene, resting on 5 matching bases. The closer fit of TRBJ2-7 to the DNA end suggests the J call may be wrong. This TCR was sampled from an adult with an advanced solid tumor such as melanoma, head and neck, liver or kidney cancer. The CDR3 corresponds to CASLGDSSYEQYF. At the DNA level, the sequence is TGTGCCAGCCTAGGTGACAGCTCCTACGAGCAGTACTTC.